A single sample is the source of the 8 T cell receptor beta chains below, sequenced in a study of Ad26.COV2.S vaccination and SARS-CoV-2 variants. Sample treatment: 19 received Ad26.COV2.S at low or high dose, single or two shots; several received placebo; per-sample allocation not given. Day 63 after the first injection of vaccine or placebo was the sampling time. Profiling relied on immunoSEQ multiplex PCR, and the TCRdb table lists in-frame clones only, not all of them. The data contain some 240,000 clones, around nine tenths of them singletons. Sequenced material: peripheral blood, taken in a trial of Ad26.COV2.S vaccine versus placebo. These receptor sequences come from a person aged 18 to 59 who received the Ad26.COV2.S COVID-19 vaccine or a placebo.

The chain recombines TRBV6-2 or TRBV6-3 with TRBJ2-7, with D perhaps TRBD1 (6 bases). The CDR3 contains 15 residues. Germline V gene sequence: CDR1 MNHEY, CDR2 SVGEGT. V was cut by 5 bases and J by 0 bases, with 14 bases left in between. The CDR3 coding sequence is TGTGCCAGCAGTCCAGGGGTTACAGCCTCCTACGAGCAGTACGTC. Protein sequence: CASSPGVTASYEQYV.

The chain is built from TRBV6-6 and TRBJ2-3; 8 bases agree with TRBD2. The CDR3 has 15 amino acids. J gave up 2 bases and V 7 bases, and 8 bases lay outside the gene matches. CDR1 is MNHNY and CDR2 is SVGAGI in the germline V gene (reference sequence). The CDR3 is CASTPGSGVTDTQYF. The CDR3 DNA is TGTGCCAGCACCCCGGGTAGCGGGGTCACAGATACGCAGTATTTT.

The chain recombines TRBV11-2 with TRBJ1-2; D uncertain. Trimming left V 4 bases short and J 8 bases short, with 23 bases between. The CDR3 has 16 residues. Germline V lookup: CDR1 SGHAT, CDR2 FQNNGV. The CDR3 region has the DNA TGTGCCAGCAGCTCAGCGGCCGGGCCCCCTTTAAGAGGCTACACCTTC. It encodes CASSSAAGPPLRGYTF.

This clone was observed once. This chain connects TRBV30 to TRBJ2-1; 11 bases are a match to TRBD2. Germline assignment: CDR1 GTSNPN and CDR2 SVGIG (reference sequence). The CDR3 extends over 19 amino acids. With 2 bases clipped from V and 10 bases from J, the junction kept 22 bases outside the gene matches. Here the CDR3 DNA reads TGTGCCTGGAGTACCTTTCACGGTGGGACTAGCGGAACGAGGAGGGAGCAGTTCTTC. It is translated as CAWSTFHGGTSGTRREQFF.

The chain is built from TRBV7-2 and TRBJ2-1, with D hard to call. The CDR3 consists of 10 residues. Germline V lookup: CDR1 SGHTA, CDR2 FQGNSA. V shed 8 bases and J shed 8 bases, with 7 bases lying between them. The CDR3 sequence is CASALYEQFF. DNA for the CDR3: TGTGCCAGCGCGTTGTATGAGCAGTTCTTC.

The chain links TRBV29-1 to TRBJ2-1; 9 positions match TRBD1. After removal of 7 bases from V and 4 bases from J, the junction contained 11 bases not matched to a gene. The CDR3 totals 15 residues. The germline V gene encodes CDR1 SQVTM and CDR2 ANQGSEA. DNA for the CDR3: TGCAGCGCTCCCCCCGGGACAGGGAATTACAATGAGCAGTTCTTC. It is translated as CSAPPGTGNYNEQFF.

J is TRBJ1-5 and V is TRBV5-6; D gene ambiguous. The V gene's germline CDR1 is SGHDT and CDR2 YYEEEE. This CDR3 contains 12 residues. V lost 3 bases and J 8 bases, leaving 9 bases between the germline ends. CDR3: CASSSTLEPQHF. Written as DNA, the CDR3 is TGTGCCAGCAGCTCCACCCTGGAGCCCCAGCATTTT.

The V call is TRBV4-3, the J call TRBJ1-1; no clear D gene. Germline V gives CDR1 LGHNA, CDR2 YSLEER. Trimming took off 0 bases at V and 0 bases at J, with 8 bases between the two ends. This CDR3 is built from 15 residues. The CDR3 coding sequence is TGCGCCAGCAGCCAAGATACATGGATGAACACTGAAGCTTTCTTT. It encodes CASSQDTWMNTEAFF.